This paragraph covers one T cell receptor (beta chain) sequence. The data are from a study of blood T cell repertoires in COVID-19. Study background: Spain, Italy and the United States supplied samples that represented acute and convalescent COVID-19. From T cells, B-cell-depleted T cells, or PBMCs came the material, which was cDNA or gDNA.

Deletions cut 5 bases from V and 1 base from J, with 14 bases between. The CDR3 is 15 residues long. Per germline, CDR1 SGHRS and CDR2 YFSETQ. Authors' processing steps: Reference gene primer amplification gave estimated nucleated cell counts. Clones were sequenced by immunoSEQ multiplex PCR, and TCRdb holds only the in-frame ones, with some missing. The V and J calls and clone size were taken over from that table, and D and trimming were inferred from the DNA. The profile shows approximately 110,000 clones, 80% to 85% of them singletons. The sequenced material came from peripheral blood. This TCR came from a woman of 80 years or more with acute or convalescent COVID-19. The chain employs TRBV5-1 and TRBJ2-3; possible D gene TRBD1, 6 bases. The CDR3 coding sequence is TGCGCCAGCAGTCTACAGGGAGCGGGCACAGATACGCAGTATTTT. As protein: CASSLQGAGTDTQYF.